The 27 T cell receptor beta chains below all came from one sample that was sequenced in a study of blood T cell repertoires in COVID-19. Some clones are missing from TCRdb's copy, which holds only in-frame ones; the method was immunoSEQ multiplex PCR. Among just over 90,000 clones listed, roughly 88% were seen once. Sequencing used peripheral blood. Receptors were obtained from a human donor with active COVID-19. The donor label of this sample is uncertain.

Notes on this clone: Other DNA sequences within the sample encode an identical CDR3. This chain joins TRBV7-8 and TRBJ2-2; the match to TRBD1 covers 8 bases. This CDR3 is 16 amino acids long. Germline trimming cut 5 bases from V and 4 bases from J; bases unmatched to any gene: 9. CDR1 and CDR2 from the germline V gene are SGHVS and FQNEAQ. In DNA, the CDR3 is TGTGCCAGCAGCCCTCAGGGGGCTTATGGCACCGGGGAGCTGTTTTTT. Residues: CASSPQGAYGTGELFF.

For the CDR3, the DNA is TGCGCCAGCAGCCAGTCTGGGGGGGGGCTGCAGTACTTC. Its translation: CASSQSGGGLQYF. This chain joins TRBV4-1 and TRBJ2-7; D is possibly TRBD2 (7 bases). Trimming removed 3 bases at V and 9 bases at J, with 15 bases between. The V gene's germline CDR1 is MGHRA and CDR2 YSYEKL. This CDR3 spans 13 amino acids.

Comment on this clone: This may be a read error: a much more frequent sequence differs by one nucleotide. The chain is built from TRBV7-9 and TRBJ2-1, with a tentative D call TRBD2 (7 bases). V lost 0 bases and J 5 bases, leaving 11 bases between the germline ends. The CDR3 is 15 amino acids. Germline V gene sequence: CDR1 SEHNR, CDR2 FQNEAQ (reference sequence). CDR3 sequence: CASSLAGGPNNEQFF. CDR3 sequence (DNA): TGTGCCAGCAGCTTAGCGGGGGGGCCAAACAATGAGCAGTTCTTC.

The gene calls are TRBV10-3 and TRBJ1-5; 8 bases align to TRBD1. This CDR3 has 14 amino acids. The V and J ends lost 4 bases and 2 bases, in that order; junction bases with no gene match: 1. Germline V gives CDR1 ENHRY, CDR2 SYGVKD. CDR3 nucleotides: TGTGCCATCAGTGGGGGACAGGGCAATCAGCCCCAGCATTTT. This encodes CAISGGQGNQPQHF.

The chain has TRBV28 and TRBJ2-7; maybe TRBD2 (7 bases). V lost 6 bases and J lost 4, with 22 bases in between. Germline loops: CDR1 MDHEN, CDR2 SYDVKM. The CDR3 extends over 16 amino acids. CDR3 loop: CASSKLGGGARYEQYF. The CDR3 DNA is TGTGCCAGCAGCAAACTTGGGGGGGGCGCACGATACGAGCAGTACTTC.

V is TRBV5-4 and J is TRBJ2-7; 7 positions match TRBD1. The CDR3 runs 14 residues. V gave up 3 bases and J gave up 0 bases; unmatched junction bases: 3. Germline loops: CDR1 SGHNT, CDR2 YYREEE (reference sequence). The CDR3 loop reads CASSSWTGSYEQYF. The DNA of the CDR3 is TGTGCCAGCAGCTCCTGGACAGGCTCCTACGAGCAGTACTTC.

The gene calls are TRBV9 and TRBJ2-2; D is perhaps TRBD2 (7 bases). Per germline, CDR1 SGDLS and CDR2 YYNGEE. V lost 3 bases and J lost 6, with 24 bases in between. This CDR3 comprises 18 residues. CDR3 sequence reads: CASSGPRRGGPSAGELFF. The CDR3 nucleotides are TGTGCCAGCAGCGGCCCCCGAAGGGGGGGGCCCTCCGCCGGGGAGCTGTTTTTT. Filled out from reference TRBV9 and TRBJ2-2, the complete variable domain reads DSGVTQTPKHLITATGQRVTLRCSPRSGDLSVYWYQQSLDQGLQFLIQYYNGEERAKGNILERFSAQQFPDLHSELNLSSLELGDSALYFCASSGPRRGGPSAGELFFGEGSRLTVL.

This clone was seen just once. The genes are TRBV19 and TRBJ1-6, with TRBD1 matching 12 bases. The length of the CDR3 is 15 residues. Germline V gene data show CDR1 as LNHDA and CDR2 as SQIVND (reference sequence). The ends lost 3 bases at V and 8 bases at J; junction bases unmatched: 2. CDR3 DNA: TGTGCCAGTAGTATCGGGACAGGGGGCGATTCACCCCTCCACTTT. Its protein is CASSIGTGGDSPLHF.

This rearrangement joins TRBV9 to TRBJ2-5; tentative D call: TRBD2 (5 bases). Germline CDR1 SGDLS, CDR2 YYNGEE. Trimming took 1 base from V and 2 from J, leaving 9 bases between them. The CDR3 loop spans 14 amino acids. CDR3 sequence (DNA): TGTGCCAGCAGCGTAAGCTTAGCGCAAGAGACCCAGTACTTC. Encoded protein: CASSVSLAQETQYF.

V gene TRBV9 combines with J gene TRBJ1-1, with D maybe TRBD1 (5 bases). CDR3 length: 14 residues. Trimming removed 3 bases from V and 4 bases from J, with 13 bases in between. Germline lookup yields CDR1 SGDLS and CDR2 YYNGEE. In DNA, the CDR3 is TGTGCCAGCAGCGCCGCGGGGGGGGGCACTGAAGCTTTCTTT. It encodes CASSAAGGGTEAFF.

The genes are TRBV30 and TRBJ1-1; TRBD1 might be the D (5 bases). V lost 1 base, J lost 1 base, and 7 bases lay in between. CDR3 length: 13 residues. The germline V gene has CDR1 GTSNPN and CDR2 SVGIG (reference sequence). The CDR3 spells CAWSAQGNTEAFF. The DNA for the CDR3 is TGTGCCTGGAGTGCCCAGGGGAACACTGAAGCTTTCTTT.

The chain employs TRBV28 and TRBJ2-1; tentatively, D is TRBD2 (7 bases). V was trimmed by 2 bases and J by 9 bases, leaving 17 bases between them. The CDR3 is 15 amino acids. Germline assignment: CDR1 MDHEN and CDR2 SYDVKM. The CDR3 DNA reads TGTGCCAGCAGTTTACTCGGGGGGCGGGGGCGTGAGCAGTTCTTC. Translating gives CASSLLGGRGREQFF.

This rearrangement joins TRBV7-9 to TRBJ2-5; 7 positions agree with TRBD2. CDR1 and CDR2 (germline): SEHNR, FQNEAQ (reference sequence). The CDR3 is 15 residues long. The ends lost 2 bases at V and 3 bases at J; junction bases unmatched: 6. As DNA, the CDR3 is TGTGCCAGCAGCTTATTAGGCCGGGGGGAAGAGACCCAGTACTTC. Translating gives CASSLLGRGEETQYF.

The V and J genes are TRBV30 and TRBJ1-2, with D unresolved. The CDR3 consists of 13 residues. V was clipped by 2 bases and J by 4 bases, with 11 bases between them. CDR1 is GTSNPN and CDR2 is SVGIG in the germline V gene (reference sequence). The CDR3 DNA follows: TGTGCCTGGAGTCAGGAGGGATCCTATGGCTACACCTTC. Translated, it gives CAWSQEGSYGYTF.

This clone was counted only a few times. The chain employs TRBV28 and TRBJ1-2, with 8 bases lining up with TRBD1. The CDR3 loop spans 17 amino acids. With 4 bases clipped from V and 8 bases from J, the junction kept 18 bases outside the gene matches. Germline-derived CDR1 and CDR2 are MDHEN and SYDVKM. The CDR3 nucleotides are TGTGCCAGCAGTTCTCGCGCCGCCGGGACAGGCTTTGGGGGCTACACCTTC. It is translated as CASSSRAAGTGFGGYTF.

This clone was seen just once. The J gene is TRBJ2-1, the V gene TRBV4-3; D perhaps matches TRBD2 (6 bases). Germline V gene data show CDR1 as LGHNA and CDR2 as YSLEER. The CDR3 has 16 amino acids. Trimming removed 0 bases at V and 5 bases at J, with 14 bases between. Here the CDR3 reads CASSQDTGGYNNEQFF. The CDR3 nucleotides are TGCGCCAGCAGCCAAGATACCGGGGGATATAACAATGAGCAGTTCTTC.

This chain joins TRBV19 and TRBJ1-5, with 9 bases lining up with TRBD1. CDR3 size: 15 residues. Trimming at V came to 5 bases and at J to 3 bases, leaving 5 bases not matched to a gene. CDR1 LNHDA and CDR2 SQIVND come from the germline V gene (reference sequence). The CDR3 bases are TGTGCCAGTAGTGTCGGGACAGGGATCAATCAGCCCCAGCATTTT. This translates into CASSVGTGINQPQHF.

The chain joins TRBV7-3 to TRBJ1-6, with unresolved D. V was cut by 5 bases and J by 6 bases, with 17 bases left in between. The CDR3 sequence is 16 residues long. In germline, CDR1 is SGHTA, CDR2 FQGTGA. The CDR3 is CASSALAAGLNSPLHF. In DNA form, the CDR3 reads TGTGCCAGCAGCGCCCTCGCTGCAGGCCTTAATTCACCCCTCCACTTT.

The gene calls are TRBV11-2 and TRBJ1-1, with D perhaps matching TRBD1 (6 bases). The CDR3 spans 16 residues. Germline loops: CDR1 SGHAT, CDR2 FQNNGV. V was pared by 1 base and J by 4 bases, with 16 bases between. The CDR3 here is CASSLVRGFFITEAFF. Here the CDR3 DNA reads TGTGCCAGCAGCTTAGTCAGGGGCTTTTTTATCACTGAAGCTTTCTTT.

V and J are TRBV6-5 and TRBJ2-1; 10 positions agree with TRBD1. The CDR3 covers 15 residues. Germline trimming cut 2 bases from V and 8 bases from J; bases unmatched to any gene: 6. CDR1 and CDR2 (germline): MNHEY, SVGAGI. CDR3 sequence reads: CASSYRDRGSYEQFF. The CDR3 DNA reads TGTGCCAGCAGTTACCGGGACAGGGGTTCATATGAGCAGTTCTTC.

The chain carries TRBV15 and TRBJ1-2, with 11 bases fitting TRBD1. This CDR3 is built from 17 residues. Trimming removed 1 base from V and 3 bases from J; junction bases left unmatched: 7. Germline CDR1 LNHNV, CDR2 YYDKDF (reference sequence). The CDR3, as DNA: TGTGCCACCAGCAGAGGGACAGGGGGCGTGGGTGACTATGGCTACACCTTC. Protein: CATSRGTGGVGDYGYTF.

This chain uses TRBV9 with TRBJ2-1; maybe TRBD2 (5 bases). The CDR3 extends over 15 amino acids. Trimming shortened V by 6 bases and J by 0 bases, and 13 bases separated the two germline ends. Germline CDR1 and CDR2: SGDLS and YYNGEE. In nucleotides, the CDR3 is TGTGCCAGCAACTTGGACTCTGGCTCCTACAATGAGCAGTTCTTC. Translation gives CASNLDSGSYNEQFF.

The chain employs TRBV7-3 and TRBJ1-6; 9 nucleotides align to TRBD1. This CDR3 region has 16 residues. V lost 1 base, J lost 8 bases, and 6 bases stayed unmatched. In germline, CDR1 is SGHTA, CDR2 FQGTGA. CDR3 coding DNA: TGTGCCAGCAGCTTAAGTGGGACAGGGTTGGATTCACCCCTCCACTTT. Protein: CASSLSGTGLDSPLHF.

V usage is TRBV7-2 and J usage is TRBJ1-3; 10 nucleotides line up with TRBD1. CDR1 is SGHTA, CDR2 FQGNSA, per germline. The CDR3 extends over 17 amino acids. After removal of 2 bases from V and 4 bases from J, the junction contained 8 bases not matched to a gene. The CDR3 sequence is CASSLRRQGAPGNTIYF. The CDR3 DNA sequence: TGTGCCAGCAGCTTACGCCGACAGGGGGCTCCAGGAAACACCATATATTTT.

Here the CDR3 reads CASSYGTGVENTEAFF. The CDR3 DNA reads as TGTGCCAGCAGTTACGGGACAGGTGTAGAAAACACTGAAGCTTTCTTT. The chain is built from TRBV6-6 and TRBJ1-1; TRBD1 aligns across 8 bases. Germline-derived CDR1 and CDR2 are MNHNY and SVGAGI (reference sequence). V was clipped by 2 bases and J by 2 bases; unmatched bases: 7. This CDR3 has 16 amino acids.

The chain joins TRBV29-1 to TRBJ1-1; TRBD1 might be the D (6 bases). The CDR3 is 16 residues long. Germline CDR1 and CDR2: SQVTM and ANQGSEA. Deletions cut 4 bases from V and 5 bases from J, with 23 bases between. CDR3 nucleotides: TGCAGCGTTGTGCGGGGGGCGTTCGGGGTGCCTACTGAAGCTTTCTTT. Protein: CSVVRGAFGVPTEAFF.

The chain employs TRBV18 and TRBJ2-3, with 9 bases fitting TRBD2. With V trimmed by 3 bases and J by 0 bases, 16 bases remained unmatched. This CDR3 region has 20 residues. Germline assignment: CDR1 KGHSH and CDR2 LQKENI. This CDR3 reads CASSPLPGSGGAISTDTQYF. The CDR3 nucleotides read TGTGCCAGCTCACCGTTACCAGGTAGCGGGGGAGCTATAAGCACAGATACGCAGTATTTT.